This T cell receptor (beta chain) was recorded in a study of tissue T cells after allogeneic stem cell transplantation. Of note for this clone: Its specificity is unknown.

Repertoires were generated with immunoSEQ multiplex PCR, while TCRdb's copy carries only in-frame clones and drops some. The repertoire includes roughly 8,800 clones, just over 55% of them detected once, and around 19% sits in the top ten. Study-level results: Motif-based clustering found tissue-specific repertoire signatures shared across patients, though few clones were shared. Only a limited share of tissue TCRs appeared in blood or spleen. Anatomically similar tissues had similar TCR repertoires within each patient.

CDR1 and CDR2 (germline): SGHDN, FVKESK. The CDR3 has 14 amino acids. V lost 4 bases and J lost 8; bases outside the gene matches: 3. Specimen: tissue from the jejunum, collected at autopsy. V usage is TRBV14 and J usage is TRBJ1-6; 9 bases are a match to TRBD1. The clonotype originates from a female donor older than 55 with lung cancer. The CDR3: CASSPGQGYSPLHF. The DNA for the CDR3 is TGTGCCAGCAGCCCTGGACAGGGGTATTCACCCCTCCACTTT.